Below are 10 T cell receptor beta chains sequenced from a single sample in a study of monozygotic twins with inflammatory bowel disease. TCRdb reworked the 5' RACE reads into one entry per CDR3 protein, no DNA. The listing contains about 380,000 distinct CDR3 sequences. The sequenced sample was blood. The receptors shown here come from a human donor with ulcerative colitis or Crohn's disease, or a healthy co-twin of an affected twin (not recorded which).

This rearrangement joins TRBV20-1 to TRBJ1-2; TCRdb gives TRBD1 as the D gene, but with no DNA this cannot be confirmed. The CDR3 sequence is 14 residues long. Germline loops: CDR1 DFQATT, CDR2 SNEGSKA (reference sequence). This chain's CDR3 is CSVGPWGLNYGYTF.

V and J are TRBV5-1 and TRBJ2-7; without DNA, the TCRdb call of TRBD1 cannot be checked. The CDR3 loop spans 16 amino acids. Germline CDR1 is SGHRS and CDR2 is YFSETQ. CDR3 sequence: CASSLVAGQGSYEQYF.

The V and J genes are TRBV28 and TRBJ2-3; with no DNA, the TCRdb D assignment of TRBD2 cannot be verified. Germline CDR1 reads MDHEN; CDR2 reads SYDVKM. This CDR3 comprises 15 residues. This CDR3 is CASSLLAVSTDTQYF. Full variable domain (missing parts from reference TRBV28 and TRBJ2-3): DVKVTQSSRYLVKRTGEKVFLECVQDMDHENMFWYRQDPGLGLRLIYFSYDVKMKEKGDIPEGYSVSREKKERFSLILESASTNQTSMYLCASSLLAVSTDTQYFGPGTRLTVL.

This sequence joins TRBV19 and TRBJ2-7. The CDR3 spans 13 residues. Germline V lookup: CDR1 LNHDA, CDR2 SQIVND (reference sequence). CDR3 in amino acids: CASSIGTLYEQYF.

CDR3 loop: CASSQVSGTGEAFF. The chain links TRBV4-3 to TRBJ1-1; TCRdb reports TRBD1, a call that lacks DNA to check it against. This CDR3 is 14 amino acids long. Germline V gene data show CDR1 as LGHNA and CDR2 as YSLEER.

This chain joins TRBV12-2 and TRBJ1-1; TCRdb returns TRBD1, unconfirmable since there is no DNA. TRBV12-2 is flagged as a pseudogene. The CDR3 totals 16 residues. The CDR3: CASRLGDRPMNTEAFF.

The V and J genes are TRBV7-3 and TRBJ1-2; the TRBD1 assignment by TCRdb is unverifiable without DNA. Per the germline V gene, CDR1 is SGHTA and CDR2 is FQGTGA. The CDR3 runs to 15 residues. This chain's CDR3 is CASSQGGVGDYGYTF. Full variable domain (missing parts from reference TRBV7-3 and TRBJ1-2): GAGVSQTPSNKVTEKGKYVELRCDPISGHTALYWYRQSLGQGPEFLIYFQGTGAADDSGLPNDRFFAVRPEGSVSTLKIQRTERGDSAVYLCASSQGGVGDYGYTFGSGTRLTVV.

The V and J genes are TRBV7-8 and TRBJ2-1; with no DNA, the TCRdb D assignment of TRBD2 cannot be verified. Germline loops: CDR1 SGHVS, CDR2 FQNEAQ. The CDR3 has 16 amino acids. CDR3 residues: CASSRPAGDLSNEQFF.

This chain links TRBV3-1 with TRBJ1-1. From germline, CDR1 is LGHDT and CDR2 YNNKEL (reference sequence). The CDR3 contains 19 residues. The CDR3 protein is CASSQDVTTISYMNTEAFF.

The chain employs TRBV6-2 or TRBV6-3 and TRBJ1-3; TCRdb gives TRBD1 as the D gene, but with no DNA this cannot be confirmed. There are 15 residues in the CDR3. Germline V gives CDR1 MNHEY, CDR2 SVGEGT. The CDR3 spells CASSLWDNSGNTIYF.